What follows are 27 T cell receptor beta chains derived from one specimen sequenced in a study of CD8 T cells in ankylosing spondylitis. Study-wide results and caveats: Eight highly homologous variants made up a TCR beta motif, and this motif appeared characteristic of ankylosing spondylitis blood.

Using its own MiXCR run on the 5' RACE reads, TCRdb lists one record per CDR3 protein. The sample yields about 200,000 distinct CDR3 sequences, around 7.9% seen once. No antigens are known for them. Source material: blood, either unsorted or a sorted T cell fraction (not recorded which). Receptors were obtained from a male donor with ankylosing spondylitis.

The chain combines TRBV9 with TRBJ1-2; TRBD1 matches 9 bases. The CDR3 is made up of 15 amino acids. The germline V gene encodes CDR1 SGDLS and CDR2 YYNGEE. V gave up 4 bases and J gave up 4 bases; unmatched junction bases: 8. The CDR3 DNA sequence: TGTGCCAGCAGCTTGGGACAGGGATTGGTCTATGGCTACACCTTC. Amino acid sequence: CASSLGQGLVYGYTF.

This clonotype was observed many times. The chain uses TRBV20-1 and TRBJ2-1; 8 bases align to TRBD2. This CDR3 region has 14 residues. Per germline, CDR1 DFQATT and CDR2 SNEGSKA (reference sequence). Trimming removed 8 bases from V and 1 base from J; junction bases left unmatched: 7. The CDR3 bases are TGCAGTACCCCGGGAGGGCCGTCCTACAATGAGCAGTTCTTC. Translation gives CSTPGGPSYNEQFF.

V is TRBV4-1 and J is TRBJ2-1; D unresolved. This CDR3 is 17 amino acids long. The V end was cut by 0 bases, the J end by 0 bases, with 12 bases between. Germline CDR1 reads MGHRA; CDR2 reads YSYEKL. Here the CDR3 DNA reads TGCGCCAGCAGCCAAGATGAGGTGGATTACTCCTACAATGAGCAGTTCTTC. It codes for CASSQDEVDYSYNEQFF.

CDR3 region: CSARQAGARELFF. The CDR3, as DNA: TGCAGTGCTAGACAGGCAGGGGCTCGGGAGCTGTTTTTT. The J gene is TRBJ2-2, the V gene TRBV20-1; possibly TRBD1 for D (6 bases). This CDR3 region has 13 residues. Trimming stripped 2 bases from V and 9 bases from J, with 13 bases between. The germline gives CDR1 DFQATT, CDR2 SNEGSKA (reference sequence).

This clonotype has a handful of counts. This chain uses TRBV20-1 with TRBJ2-1, with a possible D match to TRBD2 (6 bases). The germline CDR1 and CDR2 sequences are DFQATT and SNEGSKA (reference sequence). This CDR3 is 12 amino acids long. V gave up 3 bases and J gave up 6 bases, with 9 bases separating them. In DNA, the CDR3 is TGCAGTGCTAGGTGGGGGGTCAATGAGCAGTTCTTC. It is translated as CSARWGVNEQFF.

There are many counts of this clonotype. The chain uses TRBV7-6 and TRBJ2-3; D uncertain. V was trimmed by 2 bases and J by 0 bases, leaving 9 bases between them. In germline, CDR1 is SGHVS, CDR2 FNYEAQ. The CDR3 contains 15 residues. The chain's CDR3 is CASSLLSVSTDTQYF. The CDR3 DNA reads as TGTGCCAGCAGCTTACTCTCGGTTAGCACAGATACGCAGTATTTT.

The chain carries TRBV28 and TRBJ1-5, with D perhaps matching TRBD1 (5 bases). Trimming removed 7 bases at V and 11 bases at J, with 15 bases between. This CDR3 region has 12 residues. Germline V gene lookup returns CDR1 MDHEN and CDR2 SYDVKM. Written as DNA, the CDR3 is TGTGCCAGCACCTCGAGTCCGGGGGCCCAGCATTTT. Translation: CASTSSPGAQHF.

This clonotype came up many times. This chain uses TRBV5-1 with TRBJ2-7; tentative D call: TRBD2 (6 bases). Germline CDR1 SGHRS, CDR2 YFSETQ. This CDR3 is built from 13 residues. Trimming left V 7 bases short and J 1 base short, with 12 bases between. CDR3 loop: CASRPGRSYEQYF. The CDR3 bases are TGCGCCAGCCGGCCGGGGAGGTCCTACGAGCAGTACTTC.

This clonotype was seen repeatedly, ten times or more. The V gene is TRBV3-1, the J gene TRBJ2-1; TRBD1 or TRBD2 may be the D gene (5 bases each). This CDR3 has 16 amino acids. V lost 6 bases and J lost 0, with 15 bases in between. Germline assignment: CDR1 LGHDT and CDR2 YNNKEL (reference sequence). CDR3 nucleotide sequence: TGTGCCAGCAGTCATACCGGGACGGACTCCTACAATGAGCAGTTCTTC. Amino acids: CASSHTGTDSYNEQFF.

This clonotype was observed at least ten times. This chain connects TRBV5-1 to TRBJ2-7; D perhaps matches TRBD1 (6 bases). In germline, CDR1 is SGHRS, CDR2 YFSETQ. V shed 1 base and J shed 0 bases, with 8 bases lying between them. The CDR3 is made up of 14 amino acids. As DNA, the CDR3 is TGCGCCAGCAGCTTGTCAGGGGCCTCCTACGAGCAGTACTTC. This codes for CASSLSGASYEQYF.

The chain carries TRBV5-6 and TRBJ2-7; D is perhaps TRBD1 or TRBD2 (5 bases each). Germline CDR1 and CDR2: SGHDT and YYEEEE. V dropped 5 bases and J dropped 6 bases, with 15 bases sitting between them. The CDR3 has 13 residues. The CDR3 DNA reads as TGTGCCAGCAGTCCGGGGCTAGGCTGCGAGCAGTACTTC. Its translation is CASSPGLGCEQYF.

The chain has TRBV5-4 and TRBJ2-1; TRBD2 aligns across 7 bases. The CDR3 sequence is 14 residues long. After removal of 4 bases from V and 5 bases from J, the junction contained 6 bases not matched to a gene. Per the germline V gene, CDR1 is SGHNT and CDR2 is YYREEE (reference sequence). The CDR3 DNA follows: TGTGCCAGCAGCCTTGACCTAGCGGACAATGAGCAGTTCTTC. This encodes CASSLDLADNEQFF.

This clonotype appeared many times. The chain carries TRBV4-3 and TRBJ2-7; unclear D gene. Between the trimmed V and J ends, which lost 0 bases and 1 base, there was a span of 10 bases. CDR3 length: 15 amino acids. Germline CDR1 and CDR2: LGHNA and YSLEER. CDR3: CASSQDHTVSYEQYF. CDR3 coding DNA: TGCGCCAGCAGCCAAGATCACACAGTGTCCTACGAGCAGTACTTC.

This clonotype was observed a few times. An end of the junction differs from the germline gene, which may be a read error. V gene TRBV20-1 combines with J gene TRBJ2-1; the D is unclear. There are 10 residues in the CDR3. CDR1 and CDR2 (germline): DFQATT, SNEGSKA (reference sequence). The CDR3 protein is CSAESGPVLF. The CDR3 DNA sequence: TGCAGTGCTGAGAGTGGCCCGGTGCTCTTC.

This clonotype was seen more than once but under ten times. V gene TRBV7-9 combines with J gene TRBJ1-1; D gene ambiguous. Trimming took off 5 bases at V and 5 bases at J, with 9 bases between the two ends. CDR3 length: 12 amino acids. Germline CDR1 is SEHNR and CDR2 is FQNEAQ (reference sequence). The CDR3 reads CASSDGRTEAFF. The CDR3 DNA is TGTGCCAGCAGCGACGGACGTACTGAAGCTTTCTTT.

The V gene is TRBV20-1, the J gene TRBJ2-3; TRBD2 matches at 7 bases. With 6 bases clipped from V and 0 bases from J, the junction kept 12 bases outside the gene matches. CDR1 is DFQATT and CDR2 is SNEGSKA in the germline V gene (reference sequence). This CDR3 has 16 residues. The CDR3, as DNA: TGCAGTGCCACGGGGGGTGGTAGCGGTAGCACAGATACGCAGTATTTT. This codes for CSATGGGSGSTDTQYF.

V gene TRBV7-9 combines with J gene TRBJ1-1, with D maybe TRBD1 (5 bases). The ends were cut back, 0 bases at V and 1 base at J, with 12 bases in the middle. The germline gives CDR1 SEHNR, CDR2 FQNEAQ (reference sequence). The CDR3 consists of 16 residues. In DNA form, the CDR3 reads TGTGCCAGCAGCTTAGCCCTCAGACAGCGGAACACTGAAGCTTTCTTT. Translated: CASSLALRQRNTEAFF.

This clonotype came up a few times. This chain connects TRBV5-1 to TRBJ2-2; TRBD2 aligns across 12 bases. CDR3 length: 17 residues. The V and J ends lost 4 bases and 6 bases, in that order; junction bases with no gene match: 10. Germline-derived CDR1 and CDR2 are SGHRS and YFSETQ. The CDR3 loop is CASSESSSGRVAGELFF. The CDR3 region has the DNA TGCGCCAGCAGCGAATCGTCTAGCGGGAGGGTCGCCGGGGAGCTGTTTTTT.

This clonotype was seen at least ten times. The chain links TRBV5-1 to TRBJ1-2; D possibly corresponds to TRBD1 (5 bases). Germline-derived CDR1 and CDR2 are SGHRS and YFSETQ. This CDR3 region has 13 residues. V dropped 4 bases and J dropped 6 bases, with 13 bases sitting between them. The DNA for the CDR3 is TGCGCCAGCAGCACTGGGACGGAAAATGGCTACACCTTC. It specifies CASSTGTENGYTF.

In its sample, this clonotype was seen many times. In nucleotides, the CDR3 is TGTGCCAGCAGCTTATCGGTCGGGATCGGTGAGCAGTTCTTC. Protein product: CASSLSVGIGEQFF. The chain combines TRBV7-9 with TRBJ2-1, with D perhaps matching TRBD2 (5 bases). This CDR3 comprises 14 residues. Per the germline V gene, CDR1 is SEHNR and CDR2 is FQNEAQ (reference sequence). The ends were cut back, 2 bases at V and 9 bases at J, with 14 bases in the middle.

This clonotype was seen repeatedly, ten times or more. The chain links TRBV10-3 to TRBJ1-1, with TRBD1 as a possible D gene (5 bases). Per the germline V gene, CDR1 is ENHRY and CDR2 is SYGVKD. V lost 4 bases, J lost 5 bases, and 14 bases lay in between. The CDR3 length is 14 residues. The CDR3 region is CAISAREEGTEAFF. CDR3 nucleotide sequence: TGTGCCATCAGTGCCCGGGAGGAGGGGACTGAAGCTTTCTTT.

In its sample, this clonotype was seen many times. This sequence joins TRBV29-1 and TRBJ2-7; 8 bases are shared with TRBD1. In germline, CDR1 is SQVTM, CDR2 ANQGSEA. The length of the CDR3 is 15 residues. The trim removed 4 bases at V and 4 bases at J, leaving 12 bases unmatched. This chain's CDR3 is CSVGDPGTGTYEQYF. DNA for the CDR3: TGCAGCGTTGGGGACCCCGGGACAGGAACTTACGAGCAGTACTTC.

This clonotype was detected ten times or more. The chain has TRBV6-4 and TRBJ2-2; D is tentatively TRBD1 or TRBD2 (5 bases each). CDR3 length equals 14 residues. Germline V lookup: CDR1 MRHNA, CDR2 SNTAGT. Trimming removed 6 bases at V and 0 bases at J, with 8 bases between. The CDR3 bases are TGTGCCAGCAGACGAGGGGCGAACACCGGGGAGCTGTTTTTT. It specifies CASRRGANTGELFF.

This clonotype was seen a handful of times. The chain links TRBV7-9 to TRBJ2-7; 7 bases align to TRBD2. This CDR3 is built from 14 residues. The ends lost 5 bases at V and 1 base at J; junction bases unmatched: 5. CDR1 and CDR2 (germline): SEHNR, FQNEAQ (reference sequence). The CDR3 loop reads CASSPGGRSYEQYF. CDR3 bases: TGTGCCAGCAGCCCGGGAGGTCGGTCCTACGAGCAGTACTTC.

This clonotype was observed at least ten times. V gene TRBV7-9 combines with J gene TRBJ1-2, with D possibly being TRBD1 (6 bases). This CDR3 is built from 13 residues. Germline V CDR1 and CDR2: SEHNR, FQNEAQ (reference sequence). Trimming took 8 bases from V and 7 from J, leaving 17 bases between them. The CDR3 sequence is CASREQGGAGYTF. For the CDR3, the DNA is TGTGCCAGCCGCGAACAGGGCGGAGCTGGCTACACCTTC.

This clonotype was seen many times. The chain has TRBV10-3 and TRBJ1-1; D unclear. Deletions cut 7 bases from V and 1 base from J, with 7 bases between. The CDR3 totals 12 residues. CDR1 ENHRY and CDR2 SYGVKD come from the germline V gene. CDR3 nucleotide sequence: TGTGCCATCAACGACGGGAACACTGAAGCTTTCTTT. This translates into CAINDGNTEAFF.

In nucleotides, the CDR3 is TGCGCCAGCAGTCAATCTGGGTCAGGTTTTAGTCAGCCCCAGCATTTT. It specifies CASSQSGSGFSQPQHF. The gene calls are TRBV23-1 and TRBJ1-5; the D is unclear. TRBV23-1 is assigned to the ORF class and has an uncertain function. V dropped 0 bases and J dropped 6 bases, with 15 bases sitting between them. The CDR3 extends over 16 amino acids.